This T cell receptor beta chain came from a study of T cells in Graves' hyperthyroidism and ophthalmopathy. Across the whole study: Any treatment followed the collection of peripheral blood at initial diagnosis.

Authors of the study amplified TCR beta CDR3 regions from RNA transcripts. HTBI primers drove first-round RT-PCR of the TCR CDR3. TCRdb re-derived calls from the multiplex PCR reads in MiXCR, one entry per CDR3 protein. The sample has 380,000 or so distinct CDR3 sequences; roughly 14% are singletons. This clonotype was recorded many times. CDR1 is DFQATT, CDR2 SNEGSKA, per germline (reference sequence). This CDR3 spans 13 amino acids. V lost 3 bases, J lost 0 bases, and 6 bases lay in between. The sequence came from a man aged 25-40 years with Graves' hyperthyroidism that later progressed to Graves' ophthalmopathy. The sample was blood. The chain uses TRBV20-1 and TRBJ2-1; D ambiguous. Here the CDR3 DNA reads TGCAGTGCTAGCGGAGCCTCCTACAATGAGCAGTTCTTC. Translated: CSASGASYNEQFF.